The present T cell receptor (beta chain) was sequenced within a study of blood T cell repertoires in COVID-19. Study-wide background: The analysed material was cDNA or gDNA that came from T cells, B-cell-depleted T cells, or PBMCs.

This CDR3 is 16 amino acids long. Germline CDR1 is SGHTS and CDR2 is YDEGEE. Germline trimming cut 6 bases from V and 3 bases from J; bases unmatched to any gene: 11. Sequencing was performed with immunoSEQ multiplex PCR; in TCRdb, only in-frame clones are kept and a portion is missing. The table lists roughly 160,000 clones, approximately 80% of them singletons. J is TRBJ2-1 and V is TRBV5-8; 8 bases line up with TRBD1. This clonotype originated in a woman between 55 and 75 years old who had recovered from COVID-19. Sequencing was performed on PBMCs or T cells enriched from blood (not recorded which). The CDR3 DNA reads as TGTGCCAGCACCTTAACCGGGACAGGCGACTACAATGAGCAGTTCTTC. Residues: CASTLTGTGDYNEQFF. The variable domain in full, completed from reference TRBV5-8 and TRBJ2-1, reads EAGVTQSPTHLIKTRGQQATLRCSPISGHTSVYWYQQALGLGLQFLLWYDEGEERNRGNFPPRFSGRQFPNYSSELNVNALELEDSALYLCASTLTGTGDYNEQFFGPGTRLTVL.